These T cell receptor beta chains were read from a single sample in a study of PD-L1 blockade in urothelial cancer. The protocol was immunoSEQ multiplex PCR, while the TCRdb copy is restricted to in-frame clones and leaves out a portion. The data hold about 52,000 clones, with more than 75% observed a single time. The sample in question was PBMCs, obtained around atezolizumab (anti-PD-L1) treatment. All receptors derive from a middle-aged man with urothelial cancer. Each CDR3 is given without its conserved first and last residue. Fields, in order: V gene, J gene, CDR3 protein.

>TRBV12-5|TRBJ2-2
ASGLAEGNTGELF
>TRBV6-5|TRBJ2-5
ASSYSRFGGAQTQY
>TRBV30|TRBJ1-4
AWSVSAGANEKLF
>TRBV29-1|TRBJ2-7
SVRDNTYEQY
>TRBV12-5|TRBJ2-5
ASGPRTGGALNQETQY
>TRBV5-1|TRBJ1-2
ASSPGDRSLGGGYT
>TRBV30|TRBJ2-7
AWSTRLAGGLMGEQY
>TRBV30|TRBJ1-1
AWDRGATEAF
>TRBV6-1|TRBJ2-5
AAGGAETQY
>TRBV12-5|TRBJ2-5
ASGPRTGGQETQY
>TRBV14|TRBJ2-7
ASSLTGDHYEQY
>TRBV5-5|TRBJ2-5
ASSLERTGGETQY
>TRBV18|TRBJ2-2
ASSQGRGNTGELF
>TRBV7-8|TRBJ2-3
ANTIAGRTDTQY
>TRBV4-2|TRBJ1-5
ASSQEDPTGRSDQPQH
>TRBV27|TRBJ1-1
ASSSNPRTGGNTEAF
>TRBV7-2|TRBJ2-1
ASSPTGLDWLNEQF
>TRBV6-4|TRBJ2-3
ASRRGGGGTDTQY
>TRBV25-1|TRBJ2-2
ASSETGTGTGELF
>TRBV6-6|TRBJ1-2
ASSLLRGSYGYT
>TRBV5-1|TRBJ1-1
ASSWSGGRATEAF
>TRBV2|TRBJ1-1
ASSLDRVGPEAF
>TRBV7-3|TRBJ2-3
ASSRSGAEHTDTQY
>TRBV19|TRBJ2-1
ASNSPPGISYNEQF
>TRBV2|TRBJ2-5
ASSVVTGTQETQY
>TRBV2|TRBJ1-5
ASRGSRYSNQPQH
>TRBV5-1|TRBJ1-2
ASSTQGFGYT
>TRBV5-1|TRBJ1-1
ASSGGVLNTEAF
>TRBV11-3|TRBJ2-5
ASSLSSGAETQY
>TRBV19|TRBJ1-5
ASSIGNQLPGQGVSNQPQH
>TRBV20-1|TRBJ2-4
SPRQGHIQY
>TRBV5-4|TRBJ2-2
ASSLGAGAGELF
>TRBV19|TRBJ1-4
ASSISINEKLF
>TRBV6-1|TRBJ2-6
ASSVTGSGANVLT
>TRBV10-3|TRBJ2-7
AIREQERYEQY
>TRBV6-5|TRBJ2-7
ASSGNQGAPREQY
>TRBV20-1|TRBJ2-1
SALSGNEQF
>TRBV4-3|TRBJ1-3
ASSQYDSSGNTIY
>TRBV19|TRBJ2-7
ASSSRGTTYEQY
>TRBV30|TRBJ1-3
AWSGVRQGASGNTIY